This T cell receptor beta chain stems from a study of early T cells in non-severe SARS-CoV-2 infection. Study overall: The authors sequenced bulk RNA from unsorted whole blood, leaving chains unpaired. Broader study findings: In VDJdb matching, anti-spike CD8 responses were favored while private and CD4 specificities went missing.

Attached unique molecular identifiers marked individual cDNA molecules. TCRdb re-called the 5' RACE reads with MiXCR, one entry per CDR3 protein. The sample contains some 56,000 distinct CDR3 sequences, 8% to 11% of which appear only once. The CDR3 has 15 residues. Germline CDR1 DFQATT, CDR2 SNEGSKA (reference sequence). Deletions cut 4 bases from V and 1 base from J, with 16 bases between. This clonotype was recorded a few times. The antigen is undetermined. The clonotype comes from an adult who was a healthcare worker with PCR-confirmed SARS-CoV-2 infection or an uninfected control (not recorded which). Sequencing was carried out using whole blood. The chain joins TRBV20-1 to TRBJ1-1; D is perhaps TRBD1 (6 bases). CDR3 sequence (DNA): TGCAGTGCTAAGTGGCCAGGGGCACCGAACACTGAAGCTTTCTTT. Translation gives CSAKWPGAPNTEAFF.